Each of the 8 T cell receptor beta chains below was sequenced from the same sample in a study of T-cell reconstitution after alpha-beta-depleted transplantation in children. Unique molecular identifiers were used in preparing the TCRbeta library. A single record per CDR3 protein comes from TCRdb applying MiXCR to the PCR reads. The table has around 360,000 distinct CDR3 sequences, around 10% seen once. The specimen comprised PBMCs from the stem cell graft donor, sampled from the stem cell graft. These receptor sequences come from a human donor who donated a stem cell graft to a child with acute lymphoblastic leukemia.

In this sample, this clonotype turned up many times. The chain employs TRBV11-3 and TRBJ2-1; 10 bases agree with TRBD1. The CDR3 runs to 15 residues. Trimming took 1 base from V and 8 from J; bases not matched to a gene: 5. Germline V gene lookup returns CDR1 SGHNT and CDR2 YENEEA. The CDR3 nucleotides are TGTGCCAGCAGCTTAGGACAGGGGGCGGGAGATGAGCAGTTCTTC. It encodes CASSLGQGAGDEQFF. The full variable domain, rest sourced from reference TRBV11-3 and TRBJ2-1, is EAGVVQSPRYKIIEKKQPVAFWCNPISGHNTLYWYLQNLGQGPELLIRYENEEAVDDSQLPKDRFSAERLKGVDSTLKIQPAELGDSAVYLCASSLGQGAGDEQFFGPGTRLTVL.

The gene calls are TRBV28 and TRBJ2-1; 7 bases agree with TRBD2. CDR1 MDHEN and CDR2 SYDVKM come from the germline V gene. With 3 bases clipped from V and 0 bases from J, the junction kept 5 bases outside the gene matches. This CDR3 is built from 16 residues. The CDR3 coding sequence is TGTGCCAGCAGTTTCCCTGGCGGGAGCTCCTACAATGAGCAGTTCTTC. This codes for CASSFPGGSSYNEQFF.

V is TRBV2 and J is TRBJ1-2; D gene uncertain. The CDR3 covers 13 residues. In germline, CDR1 is SNHLY, CDR2 FYNNEI. The V and J ends lost 6 bases and 2 bases respectively, with 10 bases between them. Here the CDR3 reads CASSPQQNYGYTF. The CDR3 DNA reads TGTGCCAGCAGCCCACAGCAAAACTATGGCTACACCTTC.

This clonotype has only a few counts. This chain connects TRBV4-1 to TRBJ1-5; no reliable D call. In germline, CDR1 is MGHRA, CDR2 YSYEKL. The CDR3 consists of 14 residues. Deletions cut 0 bases from V and 4 bases from J, with 7 bases between. CDR3 nucleotides: TGCGCCAGCAGCCAAGACAGGCTAAATCAGCCCCAGCATTTT. Amino acids: CASSQDRLNQPQHF.

This clonotype occurred a few times. The chain combines TRBV29-1 with TRBJ2-3; the D is unclear. Trimming took off 0 bases at V and 4 bases at J, with 14 bases between the two ends. CDR1 is SQVTM and CDR2 is ANQGSEA in the germline V gene. The CDR3 contains 15 residues. The CDR3 spells CSVEESLTDPDTQYF. DNA of the CDR3: TGCAGCGTTGAAGAATCACTCACCGACCCAGATACGCAGTATTTT.

The V and J genes are TRBV20-1 and TRBJ2-1; TRBD2 agrees at 7 bases. The CDR3 is 15 residues long. The germline CDR1 and CDR2 sequences are DFQATT and SNEGSKA (reference sequence). V gave up 3 bases and J gave up 4 bases; unmatched junction bases: 9. The chain's CDR3 is CSARRVGGPYNEQFF. The CDR3 bases are TGCAGTGCTAGGAGGGTGGGAGGGCCTTACAATGAGCAGTTCTTC.

This clonotype turned up a few times. The chain has TRBV28 and TRBJ2-1; 10 bases align to TRBD2. The J segment lost 8 bases and the V segment lost 3 bases, leaving 7 bases of the junction unmatched. The CDR3 has 15 residues. From germline, CDR1 is MDHEN and CDR2 SYDVKM. Here the CDR3 DNA reads TGTGCCAGCAGTTTGGTGCGGCTAGCGGGAGATGAGCAGTTCTTC. Protein: CASSLVRLAGDEQFF.

This clonotype was picked up a small number of times. The V call is TRBV4-2, the J call TRBJ2-7; the D is unclear. CDR1 and CDR2 from the germline V gene are LGHNA and YNFKEQ. The V end lost 4 bases, the J end lost 3 bases, and 16 bases lay between the germline ends. This CDR3 contains 15 residues. CDR3: CASSPVSGQNYEQYF. DNA for the CDR3: TGTGCCAGCAGCCCAGTAAGTGGTCAAAACTACGAGCAGTACTTC.